This T cell receptor beta chain comes out of a study of blood T cells in healthy people across ages. Regarding the study as a whole: Observed TCR beta diversity per million T cells went down as age went up. This fall followed a roughly linear course with age. Estimated diversity that came from one million T cells was considered an underestimate.

Through a sample-barcoded 5' primer and a J-beta primer mix, a second PCR was run for about 6 to 11 cycles. TCRdb reprocessed the 5' RACE reads via MiXCR and lists one record per CDR3 protein. The repertoire holds 1.5 million to 2 million distinct CDR3 sequences, with under 30% as singletons. Isolation yielded PBMCs, at least 6.5 million per sample, in every case. V shed 5 bases and J shed 9 bases, with 14 bases lying between them. Germline V gene data show CDR1 as SGHTA and CDR2 as FQGNSA. This CDR3 spans 14 amino acids. The sample holds a few counts of this clonotype. As yet, its antigen is unknown. The sequence was collected from a young woman in good health. V is TRBV7-2 and J is TRBJ1-6, with D unresolved. Material for sequencing was blood. The CDR3 region has the DNA TGTGCCAGCAGCCATCTGACCCGGGGTTCACCCCTCCACTTT. Translating gives CASSHLTRGSPLHF.